Below are 30 T cell receptor beta chains sequenced from a single sample in a study of CD8+ T cells in alopecia areata. Extraction and reverse transcription of RNA yielded cDNA as the sequencing template. Method: immunoSEQ multiplex PCR; TCRdb's copy keeps in-frame clones and lacks some. This sample has over 150,000 clones; nearly 60% occur once, and the top ten carry about 5.1%. Treatment of the sample: oral pan-JAK inhibitor, 5-10 mg twice daily. The sequencing here drew on CD4+ T cells sorted from blood, taken at week 24, from a patient treated with tofacitinib. Receptors were obtained from a human donor with alopecia areata.

The rearrangement links TRBV7-3 to TRBJ2-3, with no clear D. This CDR3 region has 13 residues. Germline CDR1 and CDR2: SGHTA and FQGTGA. The ends were cut back, 2 bases at V and 1 base at J, with 4 bases in the middle. Here the CDR3 reads CASSLERTDTQYF. In DNA form, the CDR3 reads TGTGCCAGCAGCTTAGAGCGCACAGATACGCAGTATTTT.

This chain joins TRBV6-6 and TRBJ2-3; D is undetermined. The germline V gene has CDR1 MNHNY and CDR2 SVGAGI (reference sequence). CDR3 length: 12 residues. With 5 bases removed from V and 1 base from J, the gap between germline ends came to 4 bases. The CDR3 DNA follows: TGTGCCAGCAGTCACCGCACAGATACGCAGTATTTT. It is translated as CASSHRTDTQYF.

This clone was observed a few times. This chain joins TRBV10-3 and TRBJ2-5; 10 bases map to TRBD2. The CDR3 consists of 13 residues. Germline V CDR1 and CDR2: ENHRY, SYGVKD. Germline trimming cut 6 bases from V and 4 bases from J; bases unmatched to any gene: 2. The CDR3 sequence is CAISLAGAETQYF. CDR3 in DNA: TGTGCCATCAGCCTAGCGGGAGCAGAGACCCAGTACTTC.

The genes are TRBV19 and TRBJ2-2, with 8 nucleotides matching TRBD2. J gave up 5 bases and V 6 bases, and 11 bases lay outside the gene matches. Per the germline V gene, CDR1 is LNHDA and CDR2 is SQIVND (reference sequence). The CDR3 sequence is 16 residues long. CDR3 sequence reads: CASRSWTAGVTGELFF. In DNA, the CDR3 is TGTGCCAGTAGGTCGTGGACAGCGGGAGTTACCGGGGAGCTGTTTTTT. The full variable domain, its missing parts supplied by reference TRBV19 and TRBJ2-2, is DGGITQSPKYLFRKEGQNVTLSCEQNLNHDAMYWYRQDPGQGLRLIYYSQIVNDFQKGDIAEGYSVSREKKESFPLTVTSAQKNPTAFYLCASRSWTAGVTGELFFGEGSRLTVL.

This chain connects TRBV30 to TRBJ2-1; D gene unclear. Germline assignment: CDR1 GTSNPN and CDR2 SVGIG (reference sequence). The CDR3 loop spans 11 amino acids. V lost 4 bases and J 7 bases, leaving 8 bases between the germline ends. This CDR3 is CAWNLRNEQFF. The CDR3 DNA reads TGTGCCTGGAACCTGCGGAATGAGCAGTTCTTC.

The chain recombines TRBV6-5 with TRBJ2-6, with D possibly being TRBD1 (5 bases). Germline V gene data show CDR1 as MNHEY and CDR2 as SVGAGI. The germline V and J ends were trimmed by 5 bases and 4 bases, with 12 bases remaining between them. CDR3 size: 15 residues. In DNA, the CDR3 is TGTGCCAGCAGTAAACAGGCTTTCGGGGCCAACGTCCTGACTTTC. Residues: CASSKQAFGANVLTF.

The rearrangement links TRBV10-3 to TRBJ1-1, with 9 bases aligning to TRBD1. CDR1 and CDR2 from the germline V gene are ENHRY and SYGVKD. The length of the CDR3 is 12 residues. The trim removed 6 bases at V and 8 bases at J, leaving 4 bases unmatched. CDR3 sequence reads: CAISRDREEAFF. DNA for the CDR3: TGTGCCATCAGCCGGGACAGGGAAGAAGCTTTCTTT.

This chain connects TRBV7-9 to TRBJ2-1, with no clear D. Germline CDR1 is SEHNR and CDR2 is FQNEAQ (reference sequence). Trimming took 1 base from V and 6 from J, leaving 10 bases between them. The length of the CDR3 is 14 residues. DNA of the CDR3: TGTGCCAGCAGCTTAGACGGCGGCGTCAATGAGCAGTTCTTC. This sequence encodes CASSLDGGVNEQFF.

This clone was detected once. V gene TRBV5-4 combines with J gene TRBJ1-2; D may be TRBD1 (5 bases). Deletions cut 1 base from V and 6 bases from J, with 16 bases between. Germline CDR1 and CDR2: SGHNT and YYREEE (reference sequence). The CDR3 extends over 15 amino acids. The CDR3, as DNA: TGTGCCAGCAGCTTGTCTTGGCAGGGCGGAGATGGCTACACCTTC. Its protein is CASSLSWQGGDGYTF.

The genes are TRBV30 and TRBJ2-3; D may be TRBD2 (5 bases). The CDR3 is 18 residues long. The V gene's germline CDR1 is GTSNPN and CDR2 SVGIG (reference sequence). V was cut by 0 bases and J by 0 bases, with 19 bases left in between. The DNA for the CDR3 is TGTGCCTGGAGTGTAGTCCGAACGTCGGCGGGTAGCACAGATACGCAGTATTTT. It codes for CAWSVVRTSAGSTDTQYF.

The rearrangement links TRBV5-4 to TRBJ2-7; D not certain. Germline lookup yields CDR1 SGHNT and CDR2 YYREEE (reference sequence). The CDR3 loop spans 11 amino acids. The V and J ends lost 4 bases and 8 bases respectively, with 10 bases between them. CDR3 in DNA: TGTGCCAGCAGCGTGGACCGCAAGCAGTACTTC. This encodes CASSVDRKQYF.

The chain carries TRBV5-1 and TRBJ2-1; weak D call: TRBD2 (5 bases). Trimming left V 7 bases short and J 5 bases short, with 13 bases between. This CDR3 has 13 amino acids. In germline, CDR1 is SGHRS, CDR2 YFSETQ. DNA of the CDR3: TGCGCCAGCGGGGAGAGGATCCACAATGAGCAGTTCTTC. This codes for CASGERIHNEQFF.

The chain joins TRBV15 to TRBJ1-1; D call uncertain. The V end was cut by 2 bases, the J end by 7 bases, with 8 bases between. This CDR3 has 12 amino acids. Germline V gene lookup returns CDR1 LNHNV and CDR2 YYDKDF (reference sequence). The CDR3 DNA reads TGTGCCACCAGCAGAATAGACGGTGAAGCTTTCTTT. Translated: CATSRIDGEAFF.

This clone has only a few counts. J is TRBJ2-4 and V is TRBV2; D may be TRBD1 (6 bases). Germline V gene sequence: CDR1 SNHLY, CDR2 FYNNEI. V was clipped by 5 bases and J by 11 bases, with 22 bases between them. There are 15 residues in the CDR3. CDR3 DNA: TGTGCCAGCAGTCTTCAGGGGATGGTGGCCGGATTTCAGTACTTC. This sequence encodes CASSLQGMVAGFQYF.

This chain uses TRBV10-3 with TRBJ1-2; 8 bases map to TRBD1. The trim removed 4 bases at V and 7 bases at J, leaving 8 bases unmatched. CDR1 and CDR2 from the germline V gene are ENHRY and SYGVKD. The CDR3 has 14 amino acids. As DNA, the CDR3 is TGTGCCATCAGTGGGCAGGGGGCTCCGGGTGGCTACACCTTC. As protein: CAISGQGAPGGYTF.

The CDR3 is CASSSDTGGEGEAFF. CDR3 nucleotides: TGTGCCAGCAGCTCGGACACAGGGGGCGAGGGTGAAGCTTTCTTT. The rearrangement joins TRBV7-8 to TRBJ1-1; 9 bases match TRBD1. CDR1 SGHVS and CDR2 FQNEAQ come from the germline V gene. V shed 4 bases, J shed 7 bases, and the junction held 10 bases outside the gene matches. The length of the CDR3 is 15 residues.

The gene calls are TRBV5-4 and TRBJ2-5; tentative D call: TRBD1 (6 bases). Per germline, CDR1 SGHNT and CDR2 YYREEE (reference sequence). This CDR3 region has 14 residues. With 2 bases removed from V and 1 base from J, the gap between germline ends came to 9 bases. In DNA form, the CDR3 reads TGTGCCAGCAGCTTAGGACAGTCCCAAGAGACCCAGTACTTC. It codes for CASSLGQSQETQYF.

Comments on this clone: At the DNA level, this CDR3 is encoded by other sequences in the same sample as well. This chain connects TRBV2 to TRBJ2-5, with D perhaps matching TRBD2 (6 bases). The germline V and J ends were trimmed by 2 bases and 4 bases, with 14 bases remaining between them. The CDR3 totals 15 residues. The germline CDR1 and CDR2 sequences are SNHLY and FYNNEI. The CDR3 loop is CASSELAGRGETQYF. DNA for the CDR3: TGTGCCAGCAGTGAATTGGCGGGGCGGGGAGAGACCCAGTACTTC.

The V call is TRBV5-4, the J call TRBJ2-7; D assignment may be TRBD1 or TRBD2 (6 bases each). The CDR3 has 16 amino acids. The V end lost 4 bases, the J end lost 2 bases, and 19 bases lay between the germline ends. In germline, CDR1 is SGHNT, CDR2 YYREEE (reference sequence). The CDR3 DNA reads TGTGCCAGCAGCAGGGGGGACGGGTGGGGAACCTACGAGCAGTACTTC. Translation gives CASSRGDGWGTYEQYF.

As for this clone: The same CDR3 is also encoded by other DNA sequences in this sample. The rearrangement links TRBV6-5 to TRBJ1-5, with 7 bases lining up with TRBD1. CDR1 MNHEY and CDR2 SVGAGI come from the germline V gene. The CDR3 is 15 amino acids. Losses at the gene ends were 0 bases for V and 4 bases for J; bases not matched to a gene: 3. CDR3: CASSYSGQVNQPQHF. The CDR3 bases are TGTGCCAGCAGTTACTCCGGACAGGTGAATCAGCCCCAGCATTTT.

This clone has just a few counts. DNA for the CDR3: TGCAGTTGTGAAGGGGGCACAGATACGCAGTATTTT. Its translation: CSCEGGTDTQYF. The V gene is TRBV29-1, the J gene TRBJ2-3; D might be TRBD1 (5 bases). The CDR3 runs to 12 residues. Germline assignment: CDR1 SQVTM and CDR2 ANQGSEA.

The V call is TRBV5-1, the J call TRBJ2-7, with D perhaps TRBD1 (5 bases). Germline lookup yields CDR1 SGHRS and CDR2 YFSETQ. Deletions cut 4 bases from V and 0 bases from J, with 8 bases between. The CDR3 loop spans 13 amino acids. The CDR3 DNA follows: TGCGCCAGCAGCCCAGACAGCTCCTACGAGCAGTACTTC. Residues: CASSPDSSYEQYF.

A single count supports this clone. This chain connects TRBV5-1 to TRBJ2-7; 9 nucleotides match TRBD1. The CDR3 spans 13 residues. V shed 4 bases, J shed 3 bases, and the junction held 2 bases outside the gene matches. Per germline, CDR1 SGHRS and CDR2 YFSETQ. DNA for the CDR3: TGCGCCAGCAGCGCGGGACAGGGCTACGAGCAGTACTTC. Encoded protein: CASSAGQGYEQYF.

The V and J genes are TRBV4-1 and TRBJ1-1; D ambiguous. The germline V and J ends were trimmed by 0 bases and 5 bases, with 7 bases remaining between them. This CDR3 comprises 13 residues. CDR1 is MGHRA and CDR2 is YSYEKL in the germline V gene. DNA of the CDR3: TGCGCCAGCAGCCAAGAGTTGGGGACTGAAGCTTTCTTT. It translates to CASSQELGTEAFF.

The J gene is TRBJ2-3, the V gene TRBV2, with D possibly being TRBD2 (5 bases). Trimming left V 4 bases short and J 2 bases short, with 10 bases between. Germline CDR1 and CDR2: SNHLY and FYNNEI. This CDR3 is built from 14 residues. CDR3 amino acids: CASSAKEDTDTQYF. The CDR3 DNA follows: TGTGCCAGCAGTGCGAAGGAGGACACAGATACGCAGTATTTT.

V and J are TRBV6-6 and TRBJ1-4; 7 nucleotides agree with TRBD1. The CDR3 is 14 amino acids. The V and J ends lost 4 bases and 5 bases, in that order; junction bases with no gene match: 4. Germline V lookup: CDR1 MNHNY, CDR2 SVGAGI (reference sequence). The CDR3 region is CASSSTGMNEKLFF. CDR3 nucleotides: TGTGCCAGCAGTTCGACAGGGATGAATGAAAAACTGTTTTTT.

The chain combines TRBV5-1 with TRBJ2-7; TRBD2 agrees at 7 bases. The CDR3 consists of 15 residues. CDR1 is SGHRS and CDR2 is YFSETQ in the germline V gene. V gave up 4 bases and J gave up 0 bases; unmatched junction bases: 7. CDR3 protein: CASSGSGRDSYEQYF. CDR3 DNA: TGCGCCAGCAGCGGTAGCGGGCGAGACTCCTACGAGCAGTACTTC.

The V call is TRBV2, the J call TRBJ2-5; D possibly matches TRBD1 or TRBD2 (5 bases each). CDR3 length equals 16 residues. The V and J ends lost 1 base and 5 bases respectively, with 17 bases between them. Germline loops: CDR1 SNHLY, CDR2 FYNNEI. The CDR3 DNA sequence: TGTGCCAGCAGTGAAGGTCGGGAACCCCAGGGTGAGACCCAGTACTTC. Translation gives CASSEGREPQGETQYF.

V is TRBV28 and J is TRBJ1-2, with D possibly being TRBD1 (5 bases). From germline, CDR1 is MDHEN and CDR2 SYDVKM. V lost 6 bases and J 4 bases, leaving 15 bases between the germline ends. The CDR3 length is 14 residues. For the CDR3, the DNA is TGTGCCAGCAGACAATCCGGGACGGCCTATGGCTACACCTTC. Translated: CASRQSGTAYGYTF.

V gene TRBV14 combines with J gene TRBJ2-7; no firm D call. The CDR3 consists of 13 residues. The germline V and J ends were trimmed by 0 bases and 7 bases, with 10 bases remaining between them. Germline values: CDR1 SGHDN, CDR2 FVKESK. CDR3 region: CASSQDTAREQYF. The CDR3 region has the DNA TGTGCCAGCAGCCAAGATACAGCACGAGAGCAGTACTTC.